Presented here are 28 T cell receptor beta chains from one specimen sequenced in a study of T cell responses to AZD1222 COVID-19 vaccine. Here immunoSEQ multiplex PCR was the method, and the copy in TCRdb shows in-frame clones only, minus some. The table lists tens of thousands of clones, 65% to 85% of them singletons. The sequences come from peripheral blood, collected on day 0 of AZD1222 vaccination. These receptors were collected from an adult in good health.

This clone has only a few counts. The chain links TRBV24-1 to TRBJ2-3; D uncertain. The CDR3 consists of 13 residues. V was cut by 5 bases and J by 7 bases, with 12 bases left in between. Looked up from germline, CDR1 is KGHDR and CDR2 is SFDVKD. CDR3: CATSGGQANTQYF. Here the CDR3 DNA reads TGTGCCACCAGTGGTGGCCAAGCGAATACGCAGTATTTT.

This clone was counted a few times. V and J are TRBV6-5 and TRBJ2-1; D uncertain. The CDR3 contains 15 residues. CDR1 is MNHEY, CDR2 SVGAGI, per germline. The V end was cut by 8 bases, the J end by 0 bases, with 14 bases between. Here the CDR3 DNA reads TGTGCCAGCCAATCGGTCCTGAGCTCCTACAATGAGCAGTTCTTC. Translated: CASQSVLSSYNEQFF.

This chain connects TRBV5-6 to TRBJ1-2, with D unresolved. Germline V gene sequence: CDR1 SGHDT, CDR2 YYEEEE. CDR3 length: 15 amino acids. Trimming shortened V by 3 bases and J by 0 bases, and 12 bases separated the two germline ends. CDR3 protein: CASSSIGRANYGYTF. The CDR3 nucleotides read TGTGCCAGCAGCTCAATCGGAAGAGCTAACTATGGCTACACCTTC.

CDR3: CASRRQESAYEQYF. In DNA, the CDR3 is TGCGCCAGCAGGCGACAGGAATCGGCCTACGAGCAGTACTTC. The rearrangement uses TRBV5-1 and TRBJ2-7; the D gene is possibly TRBD1 (6 bases). This CDR3 spans 14 amino acids. CDR1 SGHRS and CDR2 YFSETQ come from the germline V gene. Trimming removed 5 bases from V and 2 bases from J, with 14 bases in between.

CDR3 coding DNA: TGTGCCAGCAGTAAGGACGCCGTCGACAGCTACGAGCAGTACTTC. Its protein product is CASSKDAVDSYEQYF. The V call is TRBV6-2 or TRBV6-3, the J call TRBJ2-7; the D gene is possibly TRBD1 (5 bases). V lost 5 bases and J 3 bases, leaving 17 bases between the germline ends. Per germline, CDR1 MNHEY and CDR2 SVGEGT. CDR3 length: 15 residues.

V usage is TRBV2 and J usage is TRBJ1-4; TRBD1 is a possible D gene (5 bases). V was trimmed by 8 bases and J by 2 bases, leaving 27 bases between them. The CDR3 sequence is 19 residues long. Germline CDR1 reads SNHLY; CDR2 reads FYNNEI. The CDR3 protein is CASWGAVAADSLTNEKLFF. In nucleotides, the CDR3 is TGTGCCAGCTGGGGCGCGGTGGCAGCCGATTCACTTACTAATGAAAAACTGTTTTTT.

The chain has TRBV28 and TRBJ1-4, with D possibly TRBD1 on 6 matching bases. V was pared by 10 bases and J by 7 bases, with 19 bases between. This CDR3 is 14 amino acids long. CDR1 and CDR2 (germline): MDHEN, SYDVKM. The CDR3 loop reads CATLVQGIGEKLFF. The CDR3 bases are TGTGCCACCTTAGTACAGGGCATTGGTGAAAAACTGTTTTTT.

The V call is TRBV4-2, the J call TRBJ1-6; the D is unclear. Germline loops: CDR1 LGHNA, CDR2 YNFKEQ. Trimming removed 0 bases from V and 4 bases from J, with 7 bases in between. The CDR3 has 15 amino acids. The CDR3 is CASSQDGSYNSPLHF. The CDR3 region has the DNA TGTGCCAGCAGCCAAGATGGGTCTTATAATTCACCCCTCCACTTT.

CDR3 coding DNA: TGCAGCGTCCGCGAGGGGGGAACCTACGAGCAGTACTTC. Encoded protein: CSVREGGTYEQYF. The gene calls are TRBV29-1 and TRBJ2-7; D is perhaps TRBD1 or TRBD2 (6 bases each). This CDR3 has 13 residues. Germline CDR1 SQVTM, CDR2 ANQGSEA. Trimming took off 6 bases at V and 2 bases at J, with 14 bases between the two ends.

The chain links TRBV19 to TRBJ2-1; the match to TRBD1 covers 7 bases. From germline, CDR1 is LNHDA and CDR2 SQIVND (reference sequence). The CDR3 sequence is 14 residues long. Trimming removed 1 base from V and 10 bases from J; junction bases left unmatched: 7. The chain's CDR3 is CASSIVDRSGEQFF. The CDR3 nucleotides read TGTGCCAGTAGTATAGTGGACAGGTCAGGAGAGCAGTTCTTC. The whole variable domain, filled in from reference TRBV19 and TRBJ2-1, reads DGGITQSPKYLFRKEGQNVTLSCEQNLNHDAMYWYRQDPGQGLRLIYYSQIVNDFQKGDIAEGYSVSREKKESFPLTVTSAQKNPTAFYLCASSIVDRSGEQFFGPGTRLTVL.

This clone showed up just once. In DNA form, the CDR3 reads TGTGCCAGCATCGGGGGGACAGGGGTTCCTCATGAGCAGTTCTTC. This translates into CASIGGTGVPHEQFF. The chain recombines TRBV25-1 with TRBJ2-1; 10 positions agree with TRBD1. Losses at the gene ends were 7 bases for V and 8 bases for J; bases not matched to a gene: 11. Germline CDR1 reads MGHDK; CDR2 reads SYGVNS. CDR3 length equals 15 residues.

The V and J genes are TRBV19 and TRBJ1-1; no clear D gene. Trimming shortened V by 7 bases and J by 6 bases, and 9 bases separated the two germline ends. Germline CDR1 reads LNHDA; CDR2 reads SQIVND (reference sequence). This CDR3 has 11 amino acids. CDR3 residues: CASNGGSEAFF. CDR3 coding DNA: TGTGCCAGTAACGGTGGATCTGAAGCTTTCTTT.

This chain links TRBV2 with TRBJ2-2, with a weak D call TRBD1 (5 bases). This CDR3 region has 14 residues. The germline V gene has CDR1 SNHLY and CDR2 FYNNEI. Trimming cost V 6 bases and J 0 bases, with 8 bases left between them. CDR3 protein: CASRGATNTGELFF. The CDR3 region has the DNA TGTGCCAGCAGAGGGGCCACGAACACCGGGGAGCTGTTTTTT.

As to this clone: Its ends do not fully match the called genes, so a read error is possible. The V call is TRBV20-1, the J call TRBJ2-7; D tentatively fits TRBD1 or TRBD2 (5 bases each). The CDR3 length is 14 residues. Germline V gives CDR1 DFQATT, CDR2 SNEGSKA (reference sequence). CDR3 coding DNA: TGCAGTGCTAGTCCGGGGCTCTCTTCCTCCGAGCAGTACTTC. This sequence encodes CSASPGLSSSEQYF.

V is TRBV19 and J is TRBJ1-4; a weak D match, TRBD1 (6 bases). This CDR3 contains 13 residues. Per germline, CDR1 LNHDA and CDR2 SQIVND (reference sequence). V lost 9 bases and J 4 bases, leaving 12 bases between the germline ends. The CDR3, as DNA: TGTGCCAGCGGACAGTTCGGTAATGAAAAACTGTTTTTT. Its translation: CASGQFGNEKLFF.

The chain carries TRBV27 and TRBJ2-7; TRBD1 matches 10 bases. The V gene end was trimmed by 5 bases and the J gene end by 2 bases; junction bases not matched to a gene: 6. The CDR3 sequence is 15 residues long. Per the germline V gene, CDR1 is MNHEY and CDR2 is SMNVEV (reference sequence). CDR3 nucleotide sequence: TGTGCCAGCAGTCAAGGGACAGGGGTACCCTACGAGCAGTACTTC. This translates into CASSQGTGVPYEQYF.

The V gene is TRBV6-5, the J gene TRBJ1-5, with D hard to call. Trimming cost V 8 bases and J 1 base, with 9 bases left between them. This CDR3 comprises 13 residues. CDR1 is MNHEY, CDR2 SVGAGI, per germline. This CDR3 reads CASGSRSNQPQHF. The CDR3 DNA reads TGTGCCAGCGGGTCAAGAAGCAATCAGCCCCAGCATTTT.

This rearrangement joins TRBV12-5 to TRBJ2-5; 8 bases match TRBD2. Germline CDR1 and CDR2: LGHNT and FRNRAP. The CDR3 loop spans 14 amino acids. The trim removed 5 bases at V and 5 bases at J, leaving 7 bases unmatched. CDR3 bases: TGTGCTAGTGGTCCGAGCGGGGGAGCCGAGACCCAGTACTTC. As protein: CASGPSGGAETQYF.

The chain's CDR3 is CASSSTPGTNTEAFF. The CDR3 coding sequence is TGCGCCAGCAGCTCTACCCCGGGGACGAACACTGAAGCTTTCTTT. The rearrangement joins TRBV5-1 to TRBJ1-1; tentative D call: TRBD1 (5 bases). The CDR3 extends over 15 amino acids. Looked up from germline, CDR1 is SGHRS and CDR2 is YFSETQ. Deletions cut 3 bases from V and 1 base from J, with 13 bases between.

This sequence joins TRBV7-2 and TRBJ2-7, with 11 bases aligning to TRBD2. CDR3 length: 15 residues. With 1 base clipped from V and 6 bases from J, the junction kept 5 bases outside the gene matches. Germline V gives CDR1 SGHTA, CDR2 FQGNSA. Here the CDR3 reads CASSLEGSGRVEQYF. In nucleotides, the CDR3 is TGTGCCAGCAGCTTAGAGGGTAGCGGGAGGGTCGAGCAGTACTTC.

The chain links TRBV3-1 (or the pseudogene TRBV3-2) to TRBJ1-6; D is unresolved. Germline V gene lookup returns CDR1 LGHDT and CDR2 YNNKEL (reference sequence). The V end was cut by 3 bases, the J end by 6 bases, with 12 bases between. This CDR3 has 15 residues. The CDR3 here is CASSHRPQVNSPLHF. The CDR3 DNA reads TGTGCCAGCAGCCACCGCCCCCAGGTTAATTCACCCCTCCACTTT.

V gene TRBV28 combines with J gene TRBJ2-7; TRBD2 matches 7 bases. The trim removed 6 bases at V and 3 bases at J, leaving 8 bases unmatched. This CDR3 is built from 14 residues. CDR1 is MDHEN and CDR2 is SYDVKM in the germline V gene. The CDR3 is CASSPAGVSYEQYF. The CDR3 region has the DNA TGTGCCAGCAGCCCCGCGGGGGTGAGCTACGAGCAGTACTTC.

This sequence joins TRBV7-9 and TRBJ1-4; D is unresolved. The V end lost 2 bases, the J end lost 0 bases, and 7 bases lay between the germline ends. The germline V gene has CDR1 SEHNR and CDR2 FQNEAQ (reference sequence). The CDR3 extends over 15 amino acids. CDR3 amino acids: CASSLLPATNEKLFF. The CDR3 DNA reads TGTGCCAGCAGCTTACTGCCTGCAACTAATGAAAAACTGTTTTTT.

This sequence joins TRBV21-1 and TRBJ2-1; the table's D call, TRBD2, has no DNA check behind it. TRBV21-1 is termed a pseudogene. CDR3 size: 15 residues. CDR3 residues: CASSPNSGRRHEQFF. The CDR3 coding sequence is TGTGCCAGCAGCCCAAATAGCGGGAGGAGGCATGAGCAGTTCTTC.

The rearrangement links TRBV21-1 to TRBJ1-2; the tabulated D call, TRBD1, remains unverified against the DNA. TRBV21-1 corresponds to a pseudogene. The CDR3 consists of 20 residues. CDR3 loop: CASSKIHLRTGGQFPQSYTF. In nucleotides, the CDR3 is TGTGCCAGCAGCAAAATCCACTTGAGAACAGGGGGCCAATTCCCTCAGTCCTACACCTTC.

J is TRBJ1-2 and V is TRBV5-1; 9 bases are a match to TRBD1. The CDR3 totals 14 residues. V lost 3 bases to trimming and J lost 3 bases; unmatched junction nucleotides: 3. The V gene's germline CDR1 is SGHRS and CDR2 YFSETQ. The CDR3 DNA is TGCGCCAGCAGCTCGTGGACAGGGGACTATGGCTACACCTTC. Its protein product is CASSSWTGDYGYTF.

The chain carries TRBV5-6 and TRBJ2-1, with 9 bases matching TRBD1. The germline CDR1 and CDR2 sequences are SGHDT and YYEEEE. The CDR3 is 16 amino acids. Trimming at V came to 2 bases and at J to 4 bases, leaving 7 bases not matched to a gene. CDR3 in DNA: TGTGCCAGCAGCTTAGGGACAGGGAGCATATACAATGAGCAGTTCTTC. Its protein is CASSLGTGSIYNEQFF.

In this sample, this clone turned up a few times. The J gene is TRBJ1-5, the V gene TRBV5-4; a weak D match, TRBD1 (6 bases). The CDR3 length is 14 residues. Germline V gene sequence: CDR1 SGHNT, CDR2 YYREEE (reference sequence). V lost 3 bases and J lost 0, with 7 bases in between. The CDR3 sequence: CASSSRGSNQPQHF. For the CDR3, the DNA is TGTGCCAGCAGCTCCAGGGGTAGCAATCAGCCCCAGCATTTT.